This T cell receptor beta chain was captured by sequencing in a study of T cells expressing NK-cell markers. At the level of the study: The authors derived TCR beta repertoires from sorted CD3+CD56+NKG2C+, CD3+CD56+NKG2C- and CD3+CD56-NKG2C+ T cells.

Whole-study findings and limits: The share of CD8+ T cells held by dominant NKG2C+ clonotypes was roughly 1.0-8% in six donors. Specificity for HCMV among expanded NKG2C+ T cell clones was not established.

Note on this clonotype: Its matching antigen is unknown.

For TCR beta, cDNA was produced by 5'RACE template switching with UMIs. TCRdb reprocessed the 5' RACE reads; each CDR3 protein has one entry and no DNA is given. The sample totals fewer than 400,000 distinct CDR3 sequences. The CDR3 covers 15 residues. Germline V gene sequence: CDR1 DFQATT, CDR2 SNEGSKA (reference sequence). The chain uses TRBV20-1 and TRBJ2-1; TCRdb outputs TRBD2, but without DNA this stays unchecked. The material sequenced was blood T cells: a sorted CD56 or NKG2C T cell subset, CD4+ or CD8+ T cells, or bulk PBMC T cells (not recorded which). The sequence was collected from a man between 18 and 69 years old in good health. CDR3 loop: CSARVRMDYNNEQFF.